This T cell receptor beta chain was sequenced during a study of blood T cell repertoires in COVID-19. On the study more broadly: Samples representing acute and convalescent COVID-19 were sourced from the United States, Italy and Spain. PBMCs, B-cell-depleted T cells, or T cells provided the cDNA or gDNA that made up the material.

Per the original data handling: Amplification with reference gene primers provided the estimates of nucleated cell counts. Sequencing was performed with immunoSEQ multiplex PCR; in TCRdb, only in-frame clones are kept and a portion is missing. That table furnishes V, J and clone size, whereas the DNA furnished D and trimming. The sample records roughly 220,000 clones, more than 80% being singletons. V trimming: 1 base; J trimming: 4 bases; junction bases outside the gene matches: 6. CDR1 SGHNT and CDR2 YYREEE come from the germline V gene (reference sequence). This CDR3 spans 15 amino acids. V is TRBV5-4 and J is TRBJ2-3; TRBD2 aligns across 7 bases. The source of this sequence is a young man who had recovered from COVID-19. The sample taken for sequencing was peripheral blood. The CDR3 sequence: CASSLRLADPDTQYF. In DNA form, the CDR3 reads TGTGCCAGCAGCTTGCGACTAGCTGATCCAGATACGCAGTATTTT.